This is a list of T cell receptor beta chains from one sample in a study of blood T cell repertoires in COVID-19. Repertoires were generated with immunoSEQ multiplex PCR, while TCRdb's copy carries only in-frame clones and drops some. Of 45,000 to 50,000 clones listed, approximately 88% are singletons. The material sequenced was peripheral blood. These receptors all stem from a man aged 45-65 years with acute or convalescent COVID-19. CDR3s leave out the opening cysteine and the closing phenylalanine or tryptophan. Each record gives: V gene, J gene, CDR3 protein.

V: TRBV9
J: TRBJ2-5
CDR3: ASSEGTGQETQY

V: TRBV11-2
J: TRBJ1-1
CDR3: ASSTRTNREGPPEAF

V: TRBV11-1
J: TRBJ2-7
CDR3: ASSFFAGTYEQY

V: TRBV2
J: TRBJ2-5
CDR3: ASSEMENQETQY

V: TRBV9
J: TRBJ1-3
CDR3: ASSERDTAGNTIY

V: TRBV7-2
J: TRBJ1-4
CDR3: ASSLRTGGTEKLF

V: TRBV15
J: TRBJ1-1
CDR3: ATSRKQGSDTEAF

V: TRBV5-5
J: TRBJ1-2
CDR3: ASSSFDRGDYGYT

V: TRBV6-2/TRBV6-3
J: TRBJ2-7
CDR3: ASSYSGAYEQY

V: TRBV7-3
J: TRBJ1-6
CDR3: ASSYGDRQNSPLH

V: TRBV2
J: TRBJ1-1
CDR3: ASSFAIMNTEAF

V: TRBV6-5
J: TRBJ1-1
CDR3: ASSWTRNTEAF

V: TRBV7-2
J: TRBJ1-4
CDR3: ASSLTTGVQEKLF

V: TRBV30
J: TRBJ1-4
CDR3: AWAPGTGGFEKLF

V: TRBV29-1
J: TRBJ1-3
CDR3: SVEVRGRQIY

V: TRBV10-3
J: TRBJ1-2
CDR3: AISEARGDYGYT

V: TRBV9
J: TRBJ1-6
CDR3: ASSPTGQNSPLH

V: TRBV19
J: TRBJ2-1
CDR3: ASSLQGSSYNEQF

V: TRBV5-1
J: TRBJ2-2
CDR3: ASRSTGTANTGELF

V: TRBV7-3
J: TRBJ2-1
CDR3: ASRNSGGSYNEQF

V: TRBV9
J: TRBJ2-1
CDR3: ASSVNTAYNEQF

V: TRBV15
J: TRBJ1-2
CDR3: ATSPRDSGYT

V: TRBV9
J: TRBJ2-1
CDR3: ASSPPGSGAYNEQF

V: TRBV21-1
J: TRBJ2-7
CDR3: ASSKNSTGGHYEQY

V: TRBV28
J: TRBJ1-2
CDR3: ASSYTGYEAGYT

V: TRBV7-9
J: TRBJ2-1
CDR3: ASTGPFTNEQF

V: TRBV30
J: TRBJ2-7
CDR3: AWTPGTSGYEQY

V: TRBV5-6
J: TRBJ1-1
CDR3: ASAAGGYTEAF

V: TRBV29-1
J: TRBJ1-5
CDR3: SVKRQAQH

V: TRBV9
J: TRBJ2-5
CDR3: ASSVGAQETQY

V: TRBV6-6
J: TRBJ1-2
CDR3: ASSSPGNYGYT

V: TRBV5-1
J: TRBJ1-4
CDR3: ASSLGELDEKLF

V: TRBV5-6
J: TRBJ2-7
CDR3: ASLPLGEEIQY

V: TRBV10-3
J: TRBJ2-3
CDR3: AISEMRDTQY

V: TRBV7-3
J: TRBJ2-3
CDR3: ASSLSATRDTQY

V: TRBV30
J: TRBJ1-1
CDR3: AWNSGQTEAF

V: TRBV7-2
J: TRBJ2-6
CDR3: ASSPGRIPNVLT

V: TRBV7-2
J: TRBJ1-2
CDR3: ASSIQGANYGYT

V: TRBV5-4
J: TRBJ1-2
CDR3: ASSLGRGQEGYT

V: TRBV27
J: TRBJ2-5
CDR3: ASKLGTGRWETQY

V: TRBV29-1
J: TRBJ2-1
CDR3: SGRDSYNEQF

V: TRBV27
J: TRBJ1-4
CDR3: ASSLLGQGNEKLF

V: TRBV18
J: TRBJ2-5
CDR3: ASSPPVDQETQY

V: TRBV15
J: TRBJ2-1
CDR3: ATGDRGGNEQF

V: TRBV12-3/TRBV12-4
J: TRBJ1-2
CDR3: ATEEGFYGYT

V: TRBV19
J: TRBJ1-1
CDR3: ASSTGQGAGTEAF

V: TRBV10-3
J: TRBJ2-1
CDR3: AITPGLAVINEQF

V: TRBV12-5
J: TRBJ2-5
CDR3: ASGPTGQETQY

V: TRBV2
J: TRBJ1-1
CDR3: ASSEGALNTEAF

V: TRBV7-2
J: TRBJ2-2
CDR3: ASSLSRVAGELF

V: TRBV18
J: TRBJ1-5
CDR3: ASSQEGGNQPQH

V: TRBV7-9
J: TRBJ2-1
CDR3: ASSLASGANNEQF

V: TRBV24-1
J: TRBJ1-2
CDR3: ATSDHQSPGTDNYGYT

V: TRBV5-8
J: TRBJ1-2
CDR3: ASSLLNNYGYT

V: TRBV25-1
J: TRBJ1-2
CDR3: ASSRTGTDGYT

V: TRBV18
J: TRBJ2-6
CDR3: ASSSNGGSSGANVLT

V: TRBV27
J: TRBJ1-5
CDR3: ASSLAGGQPQH